These 8 T cell receptor beta chains were all obtained from the same sample, sequenced in a study of blood T cell repertoires in COVID-19. The assay was immunoSEQ multiplex PCR, and TCRdb's table has in-frame clones only and misses some. The sample holds about 200,000 clones; 86% are singletons and the top ten take 0.7% to 0.8%. The sequencing sample was made of peripheral blood. The receptors were gathered from a woman between 65 and 79 years old with acute or convalescent COVID-19.

This chain links TRBV10-3 with TRBJ1-6; TRBD1 might be the D (5 bases). The CDR3 runs to 12 residues. Germline CDR1 and CDR2: ENHRY and SYGVKD. V was clipped by 10 bases and J by 8 bases, with 12 bases between them. This CDR3 reads CATRLRDSPLHF. The CDR3 DNA reads as TGTGCCACCCGCCTCAGGGATTCACCCCTCCACTTT.

The chain links TRBV27 to TRBJ2-5, with TRBD2 identical over 10 bases. Losses at the gene ends were 5 bases for V and 4 bases for J; bases not matched to a gene: 10. This CDR3 region has 16 residues. Germline CDR1 MNHEY, CDR2 SMNVEV (reference sequence). The DNA of the CDR3 is TGTGCCAGCAGTGCTAGCGGGAGCGTTGGTGGAGAGACCCAGTACTTC. It encodes CASSASGSVGGETQYF.

About this clone: The same CDR3 is also encoded by other DNA sequences in this sample. The chain links TRBV18 to TRBJ1-6, with 8 bases lining up with TRBD1. This CDR3 is built from 14 residues. V gave up 3 bases and J gave up 9 bases; unmatched junction bases: 4. Germline CDR1 and CDR2: KGHSH and LQKENI. CDR3 sequence: CASSPDRAGSPLHF. The CDR3, as DNA: TGTGCCAGCTCACCGGACAGGGCAGGTTCACCCCTCCACTTT.

The chain links TRBV7-9 to TRBJ1-1; TRBD1 matches at 9 bases. Germline trimming cut 0 bases from V and 5 bases from J; bases unmatched to any gene: 1. Germline CDR1 is SEHNR and CDR2 is FQNEAQ (reference sequence). CDR3 length: 14 residues. CDR3 nucleotides: TGTGCCAGCAGCTTAGCCGGGACAGGGACTGAAGCTTTCTTT. Its protein is CASSLAGTGTEAFF.

The J gene is TRBJ2-3, the V gene TRBV27, with 8 bases fitting TRBD2. The CDR3 runs to 15 residues. J lost 0 bases, V lost 5 bases, and 4 bases had no gene match. The germline V gene encodes CDR1 MNHEY and CDR2 SMNVEV (reference sequence). The DNA of the CDR3 is TGTGCCAGCAGTCTCGGACTAGCAAGCACAGATACGCAGTATTTT. Protein sequence: CASSLGLASTDTQYF.

The chain joins TRBV2 to TRBJ1-2, with 10 bases identical to TRBD1. Trimming took 6 bases from V and 7 from J; bases not matched to a gene: 14. There are 16 residues in the CDR3. In germline, CDR1 is SNHLY, CDR2 FYNNEI. CDR3 in amino acids: CASRPSPGQGMRGYTF. The CDR3 coding sequence is TGTGCCAGCAGGCCCAGCCCGGGACAGGGGATGCGTGGCTACACCTTC.

The V gene is TRBV9, the J gene TRBJ1-4; TRBD1 aligns across 7 bases. CDR3 length equals 13 residues. V shed 8 bases and J 10 bases; nucleotides not matched to a gene: 11. The germline V gene has CDR1 SGDLS and CDR2 YYNGEE. The CDR3 DNA reads TGTGCCAGTGGGGGACAGCCAACGAGAAAACTGTTTTTT. This sequence encodes CASGGQPTRKLFF.

In its sample, this clone was seen a few times. This rearrangement joins TRBV7-3 to TRBJ2-7, with 8 bases identical to TRBD2. Germline V lookup: CDR1 SGHTA, CDR2 FQGTGA. This CDR3 has 14 residues. V gave up 5 bases and J gave up 3 bases; unmatched junction bases: 6. CDR3 loop: CASSPSGPGYEQYF. In DNA form, the CDR3 reads TGTGCCAGCAGCCCTAGCGGGCCTGGCTACGAGCAGTACTTC.